The 21 T cell receptor beta chains below were found in one sample sequenced in a study of preoperative IRX-2 immunotherapy in early breast cancer. Sample treatment: preoperative locoregional IRX-2 cytokine immunotherapy. The protocol was immunoSEQ multiplex PCR, while the TCRdb copy is restricted to in-frame clones and leaves out a portion. The top ten hold roughly 9% of the sample, which has about 23,000 clones, roughly nine tenths seen once. Sequences were derived from tumor tissue, sampled after IRX-2 immunotherapy. The receptors here all came from a human donor with breast cancer.

The chain is built from TRBV9 and TRBJ2-3, with 7 bases matching TRBD2. Losses at the gene ends were 0 bases for V and 0 bases for J; bases not matched to a gene: 4. The CDR3 consists of 16 residues. Germline-derived CDR1 and CDR2 are SGDLS and YYNGEE. The CDR3 loop reads CASSVATGGSTDTQYF. As DNA, the CDR3 is TGTGCCAGCAGCGTAGCTACCGGGGGGAGCACAGATACGCAGTATTTT.

V and J are TRBV7-2 and TRBJ1-1; maybe TRBD1 (5 bases). Trimming took off 2 bases at V and 6 bases at J, with 25 bases between the two ends. CDR3 length: 18 residues. The germline V gene encodes CDR1 SGHTA and CDR2 FQGNSA. As DNA, the CDR3 is TGTGCCAGCAGCTTAAGGTCGAATACGGGGACCATAGGGCCTGAAGCTTTCTTT. It yields the protein CASSLRSNTGTIGPEAFF.

This clone was observed a few times. V is TRBV6-1 and J is TRBJ2-1; D is uncertain. The V gene lost 4 bases and the J gene lost 6 bases, with 7 bases spanning the gap. This CDR3 has 12 amino acids. Germline lookup yields CDR1 MNHNS and CDR2 SASEGT. CDR3 nucleotides: TGTGCCAGCAGTGTTAGGCGCAATGAGCAGTTCTTC. It is translated as CASSVRRNEQFF.

The V call is TRBV15, the J call TRBJ2-1; no clear D. Deletions cut 1 base from V and 6 bases from J, with 13 bases between. The CDR3 extends over 15 amino acids. Germline CDR1 reads LNHNV; CDR2 reads YYDKDF (reference sequence). CDR3 nucleotide sequence: TGTGCCACCAGCAGAGGCCCCTCGGTGGGCAATGAGCAGTTCTTC. This gives the protein CATSRGPSVGNEQFF.

The rearrangement uses TRBV27 and TRBJ2-1, with TRBD2 identical over 7 bases. CDR1 is MNHEY and CDR2 is SMNVEV in the germline V gene (reference sequence). There are 15 residues in the CDR3. V was pared by 3 bases and J by 6 bases, with 8 bases of the junction left unmatched. Here the CDR3 DNA reads TGTGCCAGCAGTTTGGAAGCGGGACCTTCCAATGAGCAGTTCTTC. It encodes CASSLEAGPSNEQFF.

The V call is TRBV10-2, the J call TRBJ2-1; D gene uncertain. This CDR3 is built from 12 residues. CDR1 is WSHSY and CDR2 is SAAADI in the germline V gene. V was trimmed by 5 bases and J by 6 bases, leaving 8 bases between them. CDR3 sequence (DNA): TGCGCCAGCAGTCAGATAGGCAATGAGCAGTTCTTC. Encoded protein: CASSQIGNEQFF.

The chain joins TRBV7-9 to TRBJ2-3; D is ambiguous. The germline gives CDR1 SEHNR, CDR2 FQNEAQ (reference sequence). Trimming removed 0 bases from V and 2 bases from J, with 6 bases in between. The CDR3 consists of 14 residues. The CDR3 region is CASSLAGTTDTQYF. The CDR3 DNA reads as TGTGCCAGCAGCTTAGCGGGAACCACAGATACGCAGTATTTT.

The V gene is TRBV11-2, the J gene TRBJ1-6; D unclear. Trimming took 3 bases from V and 6 from J, leaving 6 bases between them. Germline loops: CDR1 SGHAT, CDR2 FQNNGV. This CDR3 has 13 amino acids. The CDR3 nucleotides are TGTGCCAGCAGCTTGCAAACTAATTCACCCCTCCACTTT. Translating it yields CASSLQTNSPLHF.

The chain has TRBV18 and TRBJ2-3; D is possibly TRBD1 (6 bases). The CDR3 covers 14 residues. The germline V gene encodes CDR1 KGHSH and CDR2 LQKENI. Trimming removed 4 bases at V and 3 bases at J, with 11 bases between. The CDR3 is CASSLHRETDTQYF. In DNA form, the CDR3 reads TGTGCCAGCTCACTTCACAGGGAGACAGATACGCAGTATTTT.

The chain links TRBV11-2 to TRBJ2-2; TRBD1 agrees at 7 bases. From germline, CDR1 is SGHAT and CDR2 FQNNGV. V lost 4 bases and J lost 3; bases outside the gene matches: 5. The CDR3 is made up of 15 amino acids. CDR3 amino acids: CASSWSRGYTGELFF. DNA for the CDR3: TGTGCCAGCAGCTGGTCCAGGGGGTACACCGGGGAGCTGTTTTTT.

The V gene is TRBV19, the J gene TRBJ1-2, with 9 bases identical to TRBD1. Per germline, CDR1 LNHDA and CDR2 SQIVND (reference sequence). The CDR3 length is 15 residues. The J segment lost 5 bases and the V segment lost 7 bases, leaving 11 bases of the junction unmatched. The CDR3 DNA sequence: TGTGCCAGTAATCCGGGACAGGGATTATGGTATGGCTACACCTTC. Translating it yields CASNPGQGLWYGYTF.

The chain employs TRBV6-4 and TRBJ2-1; 11 bases are a match to TRBD2. The germline gives CDR1 MRHNA, CDR2 SNTAGT. The V gene end was trimmed by 2 bases and the J gene end by 4 bases; junction bases not matched to a gene: 4. The CDR3 extends over 16 amino acids. CDR3 DNA sequence: TGTGCCAGCAGTGACCAAACTAGCGGGAGTTACAATGAGCAGTTCTTC. It specifies CASSDQTSGSYNEQFF.

The rearrangement links TRBV6-1 to TRBJ1-4, with a tentative D call TRBD1 (5 bases). Germline values: CDR1 MNHNS, CDR2 SASEGT. V dropped 5 bases and J dropped 10 bases, with 11 bases sitting between them. The CDR3 consists of 12 residues. CDR3 sequence (DNA): TGTGCCAGCAGTACCTCAGGGCGAAAACTGTTTTTT. This sequence encodes CASSTSGRKLFF.

This chain connects TRBV7-2 to TRBJ1-3, with a possible D match to TRBD1 (5 bases). Per germline, CDR1 SGHTA and CDR2 FQGNSA. Trimming left V 5 bases short and J 0 bases short, with 14 bases between. The CDR3 is made up of 16 amino acids. The CDR3 loop reads CASSPPGPSSGNTIYF. The CDR3 DNA follows: TGTGCCAGCAGCCCACCGGGACCTAGCTCTGGAAACACCATATATTTT.

The chain combines TRBV19 with TRBJ2-5; 9 bases match TRBD1. The ends lost 6 bases at V and 3 bases at J; junction bases unmatched: 8. CDR3 length equals 15 residues. CDR1 and CDR2 (germline): LNHDA, SQIVND (reference sequence). The CDR3 sequence: CASSTGTGNEETQYF. For the CDR3, the DNA is TGTGCCAGTAGCACCGGGACAGGGAACGAAGAGACCCAGTACTTC. Together with reference TRBV19 and TRBJ2-5, the CDR3 gives the full variable domain: DGGITQSPKYLFRKEGQNVTLSCEQNLNHDAMYWYRQDPGQGLRLIYYSQIVNDFQKGDIAEGYSVSREKKESFPLTVTSAQKNPTAFYLCASSTGTGNEETQYFGPGTRLLVL.

The chain has TRBV21-1 and TRBJ2-7; TRBD1 is taken as the D call from the table, unchecked against the DNA. TRBV21-1 is given as a pseudogene. The CDR3 sequence is 15 residues long. For the CDR3, the DNA is TGTGCCAGCAGCGACCCCGGACAGCCAGCCTACGAGCAGTACTTC. It is translated as CASSDPGQPAYEQYF.

The J gene is TRBJ2-1, the V gene TRBV19; D perhaps matches TRBD2 (6 bases). The CDR3 length is 17 residues. The V gene lost 7 bases and the J gene lost 6 bases, with 25 bases spanning the gap. The germline CDR1 and CDR2 sequences are LNHDA and SQIVND (reference sequence). CDR3 DNA: TGTGCCAGTACTGGACTACCCGAGGGTCGGTATGGCAATGAGCAGTTCTTC. It is translated as CASTGLPEGRYGNEQFF. Full variable domain (outside the CDR3, taken from reference TRBV19 and TRBJ2-1): DGGITQSPKYLFRKEGQNVTLSCEQNLNHDAMYWYRQDPGQGLRLIYYSQIVNDFQKGDIAEGYSVSREKKESFPLTVTSAQKNPTAFYLCASTGLPEGRYGNEQFFGPGTRLTVL.

V usage is TRBV7-2 and J usage is TRBJ1-1; no definite D call. Germline CDR1 and CDR2: SGHTA and FQGNSA. The CDR3 is 10 amino acids. V lost 1 base and J 8 bases, leaving 2 bases between the germline ends. The CDR3 is CASSLVEAFF. As DNA, the CDR3 is TGTGCCAGCAGCTTAGTGGAAGCTTTCTTT. The full variable domain, with the rest looked up from reference TRBV7-2 and TRBJ1-1, is GAGVSQSPSNKVTEKGKDVELRCDPISGHTALYWYRQSLGQGLEFLIYFQGNSAPDKSGLPSDRFSAERTGGSVSTLTIQRTQQEDSAVYLCASSLVEAFFGQGTRLTVV.

The CDR3 loop is CASSPGTGGNEQFF. CDR3 coding DNA: TGTGCCAGCAGCCCCGGGACAGGGGGCAATGAGCAGTTCTTC. V gene TRBV6-5 combines with J gene TRBJ2-1; TRBD1 aligns across 11 bases. The junction had 4 bases not matched to a gene; V was cut back by 6 bases and J by 6 bases. CDR1 and CDR2 (germline): MNHEY, SVGAGI. This CDR3 spans 14 amino acids.

The gene calls are TRBV19 and TRBJ2-7, with a possible D match to TRBD1 (6 bases). Per the germline V gene, CDR1 is LNHDA and CDR2 is SQIVND (reference sequence). V lost 5 bases and J lost 1, with 9 bases in between. The CDR3 has 13 residues. Here the CDR3 reads CASSDRRSYEQYF. CDR3 bases: TGTGCCAGTAGTGACAGGCGATCCTACGAGCAGTACTTC. Combining the CDR3 with reference TRBV19 and TRBJ2-7 gives the whole variable domain DGGITQSPKYLFRKEGQNVTLSCEQNLNHDAMYWYRQDPGQGLRLIYYSQIVNDFQKGDIAEGYSVSREKKESFPLTVTSAQKNPTAFYLCASSDRRSYEQYFGPGTRLTVT.

This sequence joins TRBV5-1 and TRBJ1-1; maybe TRBD1 (6 bases). The CDR3 totals 14 residues. Trimming removed 0 bases from V and 5 bases from J, with 11 bases in between. CDR1 and CDR2 (germline): SGHRS, YFSETQ. CDR3 coding DNA: TGCGCCAGCAGCTTGGAGGGGGTGTTGACTGAAGCTTTCTTT. Protein: CASSLEGVLTEAFF.